Presented here are 30 T cell receptor beta chains from one specimen sequenced in a study of cytomegalovirus exposure and HLA in healthy donors. Measured with immunoSEQ multiplex PCR; TCRdb has only the in-frame clones, and not every one. The table includes some 200,000 clones, 65% to 90% detected once. Sequenced: PBMCs. Source of these receptors: a young woman in good health and CMV-seropositive.

This clone was recorded once. The genes are TRBV19 and TRBJ1-5, with TRBD1 matching 8 bases. The V and J ends lost 8 bases and 6 bases, in that order; junction bases with no gene match: 3. The CDR3 has 12 amino acids. Germline V gene data show CDR1 as LNHDA and CDR2 as SQIVND (reference sequence). The chain's CDR3 is CASSGGFQPQHF. The CDR3 DNA follows: TGTGCCAGTTCAGGGGGCTTTCAGCCCCAGCATTTT. The variable domain in full, completed from reference TRBV19 and TRBJ1-5, reads DGGITQSPKYLFRKEGQNVTLSCEQNLNHDAMYWYRQDPGQGLRLIYYSQIVNDFQKGDIAEGYSVSREKKESFPLTVTSAQKNPTAFYLCASSGGFQPQHFGDGTRLSIL.

This clone was counted only a few times. The chain has TRBV2 and TRBJ1-1; D is perhaps TRBD1 (6 bases). The germline CDR1 and CDR2 sequences are SNHLY and FYNNEI. The CDR3 runs to 13 residues. V gave up 7 bases and J gave up 4 bases, with 13 bases separating them. CDR3 DNA sequence: TGTGCCAGCACAGGGGAATTCCCCACTGAAGCTTTCTTT. Translating it yields CASTGEFPTEAFF.

The sample holds one count of this clone. This chain connects TRBV27 to TRBJ2-1; 7 nucleotides align to TRBD2. After removal of 8 bases from V and 0 bases from J, the junction contained 10 bases not matched to a gene. Looked up from germline, CDR1 is MNHEY and CDR2 is SMNVEV (reference sequence). CDR3 length: 16 amino acids. This chain's CDR3 is CASRPGGLPSYNEQFF. CDR3 coding DNA: TGTGCCAGCCGCCCCGGGGGACTACCCTCCTACAATGAGCAGTTCTTC.

J is TRBJ1-2 and V is TRBV6-5; D may be TRBD1 (6 bases). The CDR3 has 13 amino acids. V was clipped by 0 bases and J by 8 bases, with 10 bases between them. Germline lookup yields CDR1 MNHEY and CDR2 SVGAGI. This CDR3 reads CASSYSIGGGYTF. The CDR3 DNA is TGTGCCAGCAGTTACTCGATAGGGGGAGGCTACACCTTC.

This chain links TRBV30 with TRBJ1-1; 11 nucleotides align to TRBD1. The germline V gene has CDR1 GTSNPN and CDR2 SVGIG (reference sequence). The CDR3 has 13 amino acids. This CDR3 reads CASGTGGDTEAFF. CDR3 in DNA: TGTGCTTCTGGGACAGGGGGGGACACTGAAGCTTTCTTT.

The chain carries TRBV9 and TRBJ2-6; unclear D gene. The length of the CDR3 is 14 residues. V gave up 4 bases and J gave up 0 bases, with 5 bases separating them. Germline V gene sequence: CDR1 SGDLS, CDR2 YYNGEE. The CDR3 sequence: CASSLLSGANVLTF. CDR3 nucleotide sequence: TGTGCCAGCAGCCTCCTCTCTGGGGCCAACGTCCTGACTTTC.

The chain joins TRBV7-6 to TRBJ2-7, with a possible D match to TRBD2 (6 bases). Deletions cut 2 bases from V and 4 bases from J, with 12 bases between. Germline V gives CDR1 SGHVS, CDR2 FNYEAQ. CDR3 length: 14 residues. CDR3 in amino acids: CASSLHEGTYEQYF. The CDR3 DNA reads TGTGCCAGCAGCTTACATGAGGGGACTTACGAGCAGTACTTC.

The chain couples TRBV5-1 to TRBJ2-2; no reliable D call. V shed 7 bases and J shed 5 bases, with 21 bases lying between them. This CDR3 has 16 residues. Germline V CDR1 and CDR2: SGHRS, YFSETQ. The CDR3 DNA is TGCGCCAGCGCCTATGGCGCCCAGCGTACGACCGGGGAGCTGTTTTTT. It specifies CASAYGAQRTTGELFF.

The rearrangement joins TRBV7-9 to TRBJ2-1; 11 nucleotides match TRBD2. Germline CDR1 reads SEHNR; CDR2 reads FQNEAQ (reference sequence). V lost 1 base, J lost 10 bases, and 15 bases stayed unmatched. The CDR3 sequence is 18 residues long. The CDR3 sequence: CASSLEFGLAGTRREQFF. In DNA, the CDR3 is TGTGCCAGCAGCTTAGAATTCGGACTAGCGGGCACCCGGCGGGAGCAGTTCTTC.

J is TRBJ1-2 and V is TRBV5-5, with 8 bases that match TRBD1. The CDR3 has 13 amino acids. The V and J ends lost 5 bases and 5 bases, in that order; junction bases with no gene match: 5. Germline loops: CDR1 SGHKS, CDR2 YYEKEE (reference sequence). DNA for the CDR3: TGTGCCAGCAGTCGACAGGGGAGTTATGGCTACACCTTC. Translated, it gives CASSRQGSYGYTF.

The chain carries TRBV7-2 and TRBJ2-2, with D unresolved. Trimming cost V 1 base and J 7 bases, with 7 bases left between them. This CDR3 is built from 13 residues. Germline-derived CDR1 and CDR2 are SGHTA and FQGNSA. The CDR3 sequence is CASSLVRVGELFF. In nucleotides, the CDR3 is TGTGCCAGCAGCTTAGTTCGGGTCGGGGAGCTGTTTTTT.

The chain employs TRBV2 and TRBJ2-7; 8 positions match TRBD1. CDR3 length equals 16 residues. The germline V gene encodes CDR1 SNHLY and CDR2 FYNNEI. The V gene end was trimmed by 6 bases and the J gene end by 0 bases; junction bases not matched to a gene: 10. The CDR3, as DNA: TGTGCCAGCAGCCGAAATCAGGGGGCCCTCTCCTACGAGCAGTACTTC. Protein sequence: CASSRNQGALSYEQYF.

The chain couples TRBV29-1 to TRBJ2-7, with 9 bases fitting TRBD2. With V trimmed by 7 bases and J by 1 base, 8 bases remained unmatched. The CDR3 has 14 residues. Germline V gives CDR1 SQVTM, CDR2 ANQGSEA. In nucleotides, the CDR3 is TGCAGCGCATTGGGTACTAGCGGGTCCTACGAGCAGTACTTC. Amino acid sequence: CSALGTSGSYEQYF.

The rearrangement joins TRBV30 to TRBJ1-2; D gene unclear. Germline lookup yields CDR1 GTSNPN and CDR2 SVGIG (reference sequence). This CDR3 comprises 11 residues. Deletions cut 0 bases from V and 7 bases from J, with 6 bases between. CDR3 protein: CAWSVRSGYTF. Here the CDR3 DNA reads TGTGCCTGGAGTGTTAGGAGTGGCTACACCTTC.

The chain carries TRBV7-9 and TRBJ2-7; 7 bases align to TRBD2. Germline V gives CDR1 SEHNR, CDR2 FQNEAQ (reference sequence). Losses at the gene ends were 4 bases for V and 7 bases for J; bases not matched to a gene: 10. The CDR3 is 14 residues long. The CDR3 loop is CASSWGGDIREQYF. CDR3 in DNA: TGTGCCAGCAGCTGGGGGGGAGACATTCGGGAGCAGTACTTC.

The chain is built from TRBV6-5 and TRBJ1-1; 8 nucleotides align to TRBD1. The CDR3 covers 13 residues. The V segment lost 3 bases and the J segment 5 bases; nucleotides outside the gene matches: 2. Germline CDR1 MNHEY, CDR2 SVGAGI. The CDR3 DNA reads as TGTGCCAGCAGTTATTGGACAGGGACTGAAGCTTTCTTT. Amino acids: CASSYWTGTEAFF.

This clone was picked up a small number of times. The rearrangement links TRBV2 to TRBJ2-7; weak D call: TRBD2 (6 bases). The V and J ends lost 4 bases and 7 bases respectively, with 11 bases between them. The CDR3 is made up of 12 amino acids. The V gene's germline CDR1 is SNHLY and CDR2 FYNNEI. CDR3 sequence: CASSASGVEQYF. In nucleotides, the CDR3 is TGTGCCAGCAGTGCATCGGGGGTGGAGCAGTACTTC. The entire variable domain, with the rest obtained from reference TRBV2 and TRBJ2-7, is as follows: EPEVTQTPSHQVTQMGQEVILRCVPISNHLYFYWYRQILGQKVEFLVSFYNNEISEKSEIFDDQFSVERPDGSNFTLKIRSTKLEDSAMYFCASSASGVEQYFGPGTRLTVT.

This clone was observed once. CDR3 coding DNA: TGTGCCAGTGGCAGGACAGGGGATACCGGGGAGCTGTTTTTT. Encoded protein: CASGRTGDTGELFF. The chain employs TRBV19 and TRBJ2-2; 9 nucleotides align to TRBD1. The CDR3 runs 14 residues. CDR1 is LNHDA, CDR2 SQIVND, per germline (reference sequence). Trimming removed 8 bases from V and 5 bases from J; junction bases left unmatched: 6.

This clone has only a few counts. J is TRBJ2-2 and V is TRBV4-1; D not resolved. The CDR3 extends over 14 amino acids. V dropped 0 bases and J dropped 7 bases, with 9 bases sitting between them. Germline CDR1 is MGHRA and CDR2 is YSYEKL. Here the CDR3 reads CASSQDPTDGELFF. CDR3 sequence (DNA): TGCGCCAGCAGCCAAGATCCCACAGACGGGGAGCTGTTTTTT.

The chain uses TRBV2 and TRBJ2-5, with D perhaps TRBD2 (6 bases). Trimming took off 5 bases at V and 2 bases at J, with 9 bases between the two ends. CDR3 length equals 13 residues. Germline V CDR1 and CDR2: SNHLY, FYNNEI. The CDR3: CASSLGLQETQYF. The CDR3 DNA reads TGTGCCAGCAGTCTAGGACTACAAGAGACCCAGTACTTC.

This chain joins TRBV7-9 and TRBJ2-7; maybe TRBD2 (6 bases). Germline V lookup: CDR1 SEHNR, CDR2 FQNEAQ (reference sequence). CDR3 length: 12 amino acids. Trimming removed 5 bases at V and 7 bases at J, with 12 bases between. CDR3 sequence reads: CASSPTAGEQYF. In DNA form, the CDR3 reads TGTGCCAGCAGCCCGACTGCGGGGGAGCAGTACTTC. The variable domain in full, completed from reference TRBV7-9 and TRBJ2-7, reads DTGVSQNPRHKITKRGQNVTFRCDPISEHNRLYWYRQTLGQGPEFLTYFQNEAQLEKSRLLSDRFSAERPKGSFSTLEIQRTEQGDSAMYLCASSPTAGEQYFGPGTRLTVT.

The chain combines TRBV11-3 with TRBJ2-1; 9 nucleotides align to TRBD1. V trimming: 5 bases; J trimming: 6 bases; junction bases outside the gene matches: 8. CDR1 and CDR2 from the germline V gene are SGHNT and YENEEA. This CDR3 region has 15 residues. For the CDR3, the DNA is TGTGCCAGCAGCCCGGGACAGGGAAATAGCAATGAGCAGTTCTTC. Translation: CASSPGQGNSNEQFF.

The V and J genes are TRBV13 and TRBJ2-7; 9 positions match TRBD1. Germline assignment: CDR1 PRHDT and CDR2 FYEKMQ (reference sequence). V dropped 4 bases and J dropped 3; count of bases not matched to a gene: 7. The CDR3 extends over 15 amino acids. CDR3 nucleotides: TGTGCCAGCAGCTCGGACAGGGGATTATTCTACGAGCAGTACTTC. Translating gives CASSSDRGLFYEQYF.

The chain has TRBV6-5 and TRBJ2-7; the match to TRBD2 covers 10 bases. Per the germline V gene, CDR1 is MNHEY and CDR2 is SVGAGI. This CDR3 is 15 amino acids long. The V gene end was trimmed by 3 bases and the J gene end by 1 base; junction bases not matched to a gene: 3. CDR3 sequence (DNA): TGTGCCAGCAGTTATCTAGCGGGAGAATCCTACGAGCAGTACTTC. Encoded protein: CASSYLAGESYEQYF.

This clone was picked up a small number of times. CDR3 in amino acids: CASSPTGAYEQYF. CDR3 nucleotides: TGTGCCAGCAGCCCGACAGGGGCCTACGAGCAGTACTTC. This chain joins TRBV6-1 and TRBJ2-7, with TRBD1 matching over 8 bases. The germline CDR1 and CDR2 sequences are MNHNS and SASEGT. Germline trimming cut 6 bases from V and 2 bases from J; bases unmatched to any gene: 3. The CDR3 extends over 13 amino acids.

This chain links TRBV28 with TRBJ2-1; D gene ambiguous. V lost 5 bases and J 8 bases, leaving 13 bases between the germline ends. Germline-derived CDR1 and CDR2 are MDHEN and SYDVKM. The CDR3 sequence is 13 residues long. CDR3 in DNA: TGTGCCAGCAGTCTAGGCCCCCGTCATGAGCAGTTCTTC. Translating gives CASSLGPRHEQFF.

To note about this clone: The DNA is left out, because the CDR3 cannot be placed on it with certainty; the CDR3 is given as TCRdb lists it. The chain employs TRBV6-5 and TRBJ1-2. The CDR3 comprises 14 residues, both ends counted. Germline assignment: CDR1 MNHEY and CDR2 SVGAGI. This CDR3 is CASSSSTTGNGYTF.

This clone was counted many times. The rearrangement links TRBV4-1 to TRBJ2-6; 7 bases align to TRBD2. The germline V gene encodes CDR1 MGHRA and CDR2 YSYEKL. This CDR3 contains 18 residues. The trim removed 4 bases at V and 2 bases at J, leaving 11 bases unmatched. Here the CDR3 reads CASSLGGSGAPGANVLTF. Here the CDR3 DNA reads TGCGCCAGCAGCCTGGGGGGGTCTGGTGCTCCTGGGGCCAACGTCCTGACTTTC.

This clone appeared a few times. The chain couples TRBV27 to TRBJ1-2, with a possible D match to TRBD1 (5 bases). Germline CDR1 MNHEY, CDR2 SMNVEV (reference sequence). The CDR3 extends over 13 amino acids. V was pared by 2 bases and J by 6 bases, with 10 bases between. The CDR3 nucleotides are TGTGCCAGCAGTTTACAGGGAGGGAATGGCTACACCTTC. It encodes CASSLQGGNGYTF.

The gene calls are TRBV5-1 and TRBJ2-2; D ambiguous. Germline CDR1 is SGHRS and CDR2 is YFSETQ. The CDR3 runs to 14 residues. Trimming cost V 4 bases and J 4 bases, with 11 bases left between them. The CDR3 here is CASSAASGTGELFF. Written as DNA, the CDR3 is TGCGCCAGCAGCGCAGCGAGTGGCACCGGGGAGCTGTTTTTT.